The clone carrying this T cell receptor beta chain was observed at least ten times. Its antigen is as yet unknown. This entry belongs to a study of beta chain features in type 1 diabetes. Findings and limits, study-wide: A potential PCR bias toward shorter templates would be equal in patient and control samples. Sampled from patients, naive, central memory and Treg TCRB repertoires appeared more similar than those sampled from healthy donors. Here, the possible influence of HLA type (on TCRB rearrangement) remained unresolved. Within each of all four CD4+ subsets, Type 1 diabetes patients had TCRB CDR3s that were moderately but significantly shorter. Junctions at VDJ sites from type 1 diabetes patients had fewer insertions and more deletions.

V gave up 3 bases and J gave up 5 bases, with 13 bases separating them. The CDR3 length is 15 residues. Germline V gene sequence: CDR1 SNHLY, CDR2 FYNNEI. Isolated RNA was reverse transcribed in full, so expressed TCRB transcripts were sequenced. Clones were sequenced by immunoSEQ multiplex PCR, and TCRdb holds only the in-frame ones, with some missing. Altogether about 160,000 clones are present, 7% to 9% being singletons, with the ten largest covering roughly 0.5%. This chain connects TRBV2 to TRBJ2-2, with TRBD2 as a possible D gene (5 bases). The TCR comes from a man aged 18 to 29 with type 1 diabetes. The sequenced sample consisted of central memory CD4+ T cells from blood. The CDR3 reads CASSEEARTTGELFF. The CDR3 bases are TGTGCCAGCAGTGAGGAGGCCAGGACGACCGGGGAGCTGTTTTTT. The whole variable domain, remainder taken from reference TRBV2 and TRBJ2-2, is EPEVTQTPSHQVTQMGQEVILRCVPISNHLYFYWYRQILGQKVEFLVSFYNNEISEKSEIFDDQFSVERPDGSNFTLKIRSTKLEDSAMYFCASSEEARTTGELFFGEGSRLTVL.